This T cell receptor (beta chain) was identified during a study of blood T cell repertoires in COVID-19. Here immunoSEQ multiplex PCR was the method, and the copy in TCRdb shows in-frame clones only, minus some. The table records about 240,000 clones, approximately 82% of them present only once. This receptor was identified in a man aged 25 to 40 who had recovered from COVID-19. Sequenced sample: peripheral blood.

The CDR3, as DNA: TGTGCCAGCAGCCGTGGGGGCGGACAGGGCGGCTATGGCTACACCTTC. It is translated as CASSRGGGQGGYGYTF. V is TRBV6-2 or TRBV6-3 and J is TRBJ1-2; 8 bases line up with TRBD1. The CDR3 runs 16 residues. V was clipped by 6 bases and J by 4 bases; unmatched bases: 13. Germline CDR1 MNHEY, CDR2 SVGEGT.